These T cell receptor beta chains were read from a single sample in a study of blood T cell repertoires in COVID-19. This table comes from immunoSEQ multiplex PCR, and its TCRdb copy is limited to in-frame clones, with some not included. The sample records roughly 250,000 clones, nearly 85% being singletons. Sequencing used peripheral blood. These receptors were taken from a human donor in a cohort sampled during active COVID-19. The CDR3 runs from the conserved cysteine through the conserved F or W. A D gene is named only where the DNA matches it firmly. The size entry is marked missing in some rows and otherwise reads once, few, many or a size class.

clone size	D gene	V gene	J gene	CDR3 protein	CDR3 DNA
NA	NA	TRBV11-2	TRBJ1-1	CASSLYFIGDTEAFF	TGTGCCAGCAGCTTATATTTTATAGGGGACACTGAAGCTTTCTTT
few	NA	TRBV10-1	TRBJ2-3	CASSPQGRPTDTQYF	TGCGCCAGCAGCCCACAGGGCCGCCCTACAGATACGCAGTATTTT
NA	TRBD1	TRBV2	TRBJ1-5	CASRGQAGQPQHF	TGTGCCAGCAGAGGACAGGCCGGCCAGCCCCAGCATTTT
NA	NA	TRBV11-2	TRBJ1-1	CASSPTTREAFF	TGTGCCAGCAGTCCCACAACCCGTGAAGCTTTCTTT
NA	NA	TRBV6-5	TRBJ2-7	CASSPGLLGTYEQYF	TGTGCCAGCAGTCCAGGACTTTTGGGAACCTACGAGCAGTACTTC
NA	NA	TRBV6-5	TRBJ1-1	CASSTGLLDTEAFF	TGTGCCAGCAGTACGGGACTCCTGGACACTGAAGCTTTCTTT
NA	NA	TRBV24-1	TRBJ1-4	CATSDSTQSNEKLFF	TGTGCCACCAGTGATTCCACCCAGTCTAATGAAAAACTGTTTTTT
NA	NA	TRBV5-1	TRBJ2-2	CASSLTAWNTGELFF	TGCGCCAGCAGCTTGACAGCCTGGAACACCGGGGAGCTGTTTTTT
NA	TRBD1	TRBV28	TRBJ1-1	CASKVAGGAFDTEAFF	TGTGCCAGCAAGGTTGCAGGGGGCGCATTCGACACTGAAGCTTTCTTT
NA	TRBD2	TRBV4-3	TRBJ2-3	CASSQASTHGLAASDTQYF	TGCGCCAGCAGCCAAGCGTCAACCCACGGACTAGCGGCCTCAGATACGCAGTATTTT
NA	NA	TRBV5-1	TRBJ1-4	CASRGTDRNEKLFF	TGCGCCAGCAGGGGGACGGACAGAAATGAAAAACTGTTTTTT
NA	NA	TRBV19	TRBJ1-2	CASSTVLGGGYTF	TGTGCCAGTAGTACGGTACTCGGCGGAGGCTACACCTTC
NA	TRBD1	TRBV18	TRBJ1-6	CASSRQGAGYNSPLHF	TGTGCCAGCTCACGACAGGGGGCGGGATATAATTCACCCCTCCACTTT
NA	TRBD2	TRBV5-4	TRBJ2-3	CASSLASGGNTQYF	TGTGCCAGCAGCTTGGCAAGCGGGGGGAATACGCAGTATTTT
NA	NA	TRBV19	TRBJ1-5	CASSIDPRGLSNQPQHF	TGTGCCAGTAGTATAGATCCGCGGGGGCTTAGCAATCAGCCCCAGCATTTT
NA	NA	TRBV5-4	TRBJ1-3	CASSLEVGVSGNTIYF	TGTGCCAGCAGCTTGGAGGTCGGAGTCTCTGGAAACACCATATATTTT
NA	TRBD2	TRBV7-7	TRBJ2-5	CASSYRFRGGRNTPYQETQYF	TGTGCTAGCAGCTACCGGTTCCGCGGGGGGCGCAATACACCGTACCAAGAGACCCAGTACTTC
NA	NA	TRBV24-1	TRBJ2-3	CATSGPLGLSFSTDTQYF	TGTGCCACCAGTGGGCCTTTGGGACTGTCGTTTAGCACAGATACGCAGTATTTT
NA	NA	TRBV19	TRBJ1-2	CASTPRLTEYGYTF	TGTGCCAGTACCCCTCGACTTACGGAATATGGCTACACCTTC
NA	TRBD1	TRBV15	TRBJ2-7	CATSRLGGQGAYEQYF	TGTGCCACCAGCAGACTAGGGGGACAGGGGGCCTACGAGCAGTACTTC
NA	TRBD1	TRBV11-2	TRBJ1-1	CASSSNRGLPEAFF	TGTGCCAGCAGCTCAAACAGGGGGCTCCCTGAAGCTTTCTTT
few	TRBD2	TRBV5-1	TRBJ2-7	CASSPGLAGGSEQYF	TGCGCCAGCAGCCCGGGACTAGCGGGAGGTAGCGAGCAGTACTTC
NA	NA	TRBV3-1/TRBV3-2	TRBJ1-4	CASRNDRASSKLFF	TGTGCCAGCAGGAACGACAGAGCAAGTTCCAAACTGTTTTTT
NA	TRBD2	TRBV27	TRBJ2-1	CASRLAGSYNEQFF	TGTGCCAGCAGACTAGCGGGCTCCTACAATGAGCAGTTCTTC
NA	TRBD2	TRBV5-1	TRBJ2-5	CASSLTTSGLKETQYF	TGCGCCAGCAGCTTGACGACTAGCGGACTTAAAGAGACCCAGTACTTC
NA	NA	TRBV25-1	TRBJ1-2	CASSVDGNYGYTF	TGTGCCAGCAGTGTCGACGGGAACTATGGCTACACCTTC
NA	NA	TRBV5-1	TRBJ1-2	CASSPGAGLGYGYTF	TGCGCCAGCAGCCCTGGAGCGGGACTGGGCTATGGCTACACCTTC
NA	TRBD1	TRBV7-2	TRBJ1-4	CASSSDRGSEKLFF	TGTGCCAGCAGCTCAGACAGGGGTAGTGAAAAACTGTTTTTT
NA	TRBD1	TRBV13	TRBJ2-3	CASSPRKDRDTQYF	TGTGCCAGCAGCCCCCGAAAGGACAGGGATACGCAGTATTTT
NA	TRBD2	TRBV11-2	TRBJ2-7	CASSFSGTSVFHEQYF	TGTGCCAGCAGCTTCTCCGGGACTAGCGTCTTTCACGAGCAGTACTTC
once	NA	TRBV6-2/TRBV6-3	TRBJ1-4	CASRYNTPGEKLFF	TGTGCCAGCAGATACAACACACCAGGTGAAAAACTGTTTTTT
NA	TRBD2	TRBV4-2	TRBJ2-2	CASSQDGAGATFGELFF	TGTGCCAGCAGCCAAGATGGCGCGGGAGCTACCTTCGGGGAGCTGTTTTTT
NA	TRBD1	TRBV3-1/TRBV3-2	TRBJ2-3	CASSLRTGADTQYF	TGTGCCAGCAGCCTTCGGACAGGAGCAGATACGCAGTATTTT
NA	NA	TRBV29-1	TRBJ1-3	CSVSEGVSGNTIYF	TGCAGCGTATCCGAGGGGGTCTCTGGAAACACCATATATTTT
NA	NA	TRBV7-9	TRBJ2-5	CASSPNGSSRQTQYF	TGTGCCAGCAGTCCCAACGGTTCTAGCAGGCAGACCCAGTACTTC
NA	NA	TRBV18	TRBJ2-7	CASSPNPGLGGRVSYEQYF	TGTGCCAGCTCACCAAACCCAGGCCTGGGGGGACGAGTCTCCTACGAGCAGTACTTC
NA	NA	TRBV18	TRBJ2-7	CASSPLDSSYEQYF	TGTGCCAGCTCACCCCTGGACAGCTCCTACGAGCAGTACTTC
few	NA	TRBV3-1/TRBV3-2	TRBJ1-1	CASSQGHNTEAFF	TGTGCCAGCAGCCAGGGACATAACACTGAAGCTTTCTTT
once	TRBD1	TRBV19	TRBJ1-6	CASSIGQGRSPLHF	TGTGCCAGTAGTATAGGACAGGGGCGGTCACCCCTCCACTTT
NA	NA	TRBV19	TRBJ1-5	CASSRSQVVTENQPQHF	TGTGCCAGTAGTCGTTCCCAAGTCGTGACGGAGAATCAGCCCCAGCATTTT
NA	NA	TRBV12-3/TRBV12-4	TRBJ2-3	CASSQVTDTQYF	TGTGCCAGCAGTCAGGTCACAGATACGCAGTATTTT
NA	TRBD2	TRBV24-1	TRBJ2-3	CATSDTTSGRARDTQYF	TGTGCCACCAGTGATACGACTAGCGGGAGGGCCAGAGATACGCAGTATTTT
NA	NA	TRBV7-6	TRBJ2-7	CASSLVPGIRYEQYF	TGTGCCAGCAGCTTAGTCCCGGGAATACGCTACGAGCAGTACTTC
once	NA	TRBV4-2	TRBJ2-1	CASSPEGLYNEQFF	TGTGCCAGCAGCCCGGAGGGACTGTACAATGAGCAGTTCTTC
NA	NA	TRBV4-3	TRBJ1-6	CASSQDPGSPLHF	TGCGCCAGCAGCCAAGATCCCGGTTCACCCCTCCACTTT
NA	TRBD2	TRBV3-1/TRBV3-2	TRBJ2-2	CASSHLGGRAGRNTGELFF	TGTGCCAGCAGCCACCTAGGAGGGAGGGCCGGTAGGAACACCGGGGAGCTGTTTTTT
many	TRBD2	TRBV29-1	TRBJ2-7	CSVEIGREGGYEQYF	TGCAGCGTTGAAATTGGGCGGGAGGGGGGATACGAGCAGTACTTC
NA	TRBD1	TRBV20-1	TRBJ1-1	CSASLGWGQATEAFF	TGCAGTGCTAGTTTAGGTTGGGGACAGGCGACAGAAGCTTTCTTT
NA	TRBD1	TRBV6-5	TRBJ2-2	CASSVTGGTGELFF	TGTGCCAGCAGCGTGACAGGGGGCACCGGGGAGCTGTTTTTT
NA	TRBD2	TRBV3-1/TRBV3-2	TRBJ2-3	CASSPGLAGRGDTQYF	TGTGCCAGCAGCCCCGGACTAGCGGGGCGGGGGGATACGCAGTATTTT